This T cell receptor beta chain originates from a study of T cell repertoires in cytomegalovirus infection. Study at large: Matching HLA type, along with CMV infection, was indicated by public TCR beta signatures. Findings and limits, study-wide: Clonotype analysis showed dominance of the ex vivo response by HLA-C-restricted CMV-specific TCR beta clonotypes. Cumulative public TCR beta family frequency identified carriers of CMV plus the relevant HLA.

Ten or more counts support this clonotype. Its antigen is unidentified. Germline lookup yields CDR1 KGHDR and CDR2 SFDVKD. V trimming: 5 bases; J trimming: 5 bases; junction bases outside the gene matches: 6. This CDR3 region has 14 residues. TCRdb called the reads again in MiXCR, with one record for every CDR3 protein. The repertoire holds hundreds of thousands of distinct CDR3 sequences, about a tenth seen once, with around 2.6% in the top ten. This clonotype was sampled from a human donor in good health (CMV status not recorded). Some clones in this sample may be carry-over from other donors' samples. The rearrangement joins TRBV24-1 to TRBJ1-1; 8 bases match TRBD1. Sequenced input: PBMCs. In DNA, the CDR3 is TGTGCCACCAGTGGTCAGGGGGCGCGGACTGAAGCTTTCTTT. It is translated as CATSGQGARTEAFF.